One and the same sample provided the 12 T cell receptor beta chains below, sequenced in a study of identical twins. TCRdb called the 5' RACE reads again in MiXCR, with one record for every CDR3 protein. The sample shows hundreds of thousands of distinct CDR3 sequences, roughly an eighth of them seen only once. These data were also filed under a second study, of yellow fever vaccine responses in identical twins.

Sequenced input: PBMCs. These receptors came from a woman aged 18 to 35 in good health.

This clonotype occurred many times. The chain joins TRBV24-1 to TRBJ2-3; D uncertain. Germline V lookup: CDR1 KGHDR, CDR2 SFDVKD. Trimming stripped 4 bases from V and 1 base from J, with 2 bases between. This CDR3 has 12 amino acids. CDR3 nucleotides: TGTGCCACCAGTGACCGCACAGATACGCAGTATTTT. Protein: CATSDRTDTQYF.

CDR3 nucleotide sequence: TGCGCCAGCAGCTTGGCCTCAGAGAACACTGAAGCTTTCTTT. It yields the protein CASSLASENTEAFF. V usage is TRBV5-1 and J usage is TRBJ1-1; D ambiguous. The CDR3 covers 14 residues. Trimming took 0 bases from V and 1 from J, leaving 7 bases between them. Germline lookup yields CDR1 SGHRS and CDR2 YFSETQ.

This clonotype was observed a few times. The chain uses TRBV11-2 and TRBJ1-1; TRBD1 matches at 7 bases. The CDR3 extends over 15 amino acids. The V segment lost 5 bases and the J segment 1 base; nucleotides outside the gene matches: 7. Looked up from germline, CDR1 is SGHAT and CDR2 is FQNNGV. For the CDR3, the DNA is TGTGCCAGCAGCACTAACCGACAGGGGAACACTGAAGCTTTCTTT. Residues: CASSTNRQGNTEAFF.

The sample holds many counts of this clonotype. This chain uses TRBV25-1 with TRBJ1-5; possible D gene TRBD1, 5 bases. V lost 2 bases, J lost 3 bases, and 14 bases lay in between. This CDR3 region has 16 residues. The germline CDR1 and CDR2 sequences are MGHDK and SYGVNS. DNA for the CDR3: TGTGCCAGCAGTGAAGTGGGGCAGGGCGACAATCAGCCCCAGCATTTT. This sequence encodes CASSEVGQGDNQPQHF.

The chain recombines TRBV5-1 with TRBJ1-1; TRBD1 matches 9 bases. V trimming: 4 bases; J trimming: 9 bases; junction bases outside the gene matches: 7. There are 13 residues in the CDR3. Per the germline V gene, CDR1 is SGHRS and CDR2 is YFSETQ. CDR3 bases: TGCGCCAGCAGCGATACAGGGGGCAAAAAAGCTTTCTTT. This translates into CASSDTGGKKAFF.

The CDR3 sequence: CASSESPSGRTFF. In DNA form, the CDR3 reads TGCGCCAGCAGTGAGTCCCCTAGCGGGAGGACGTTCTTC. The chain uses TRBV10-2 and TRBJ2-1; 11 nucleotides align to TRBD2. The V gene's germline CDR1 is WSHSY and CDR2 SAAADI. CDR3 length: 13 residues. J was trimmed by 15 bases and V by 0 bases; bases with no gene match: 4.

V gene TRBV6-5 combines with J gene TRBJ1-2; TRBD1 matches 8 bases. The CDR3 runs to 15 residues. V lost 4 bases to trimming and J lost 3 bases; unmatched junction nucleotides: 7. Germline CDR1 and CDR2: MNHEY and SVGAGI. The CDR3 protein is CASSSYTTGDYGYTF. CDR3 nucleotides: TGTGCCAGCAGTTCCTATACGACAGGGGACTATGGCTACACCTTC.

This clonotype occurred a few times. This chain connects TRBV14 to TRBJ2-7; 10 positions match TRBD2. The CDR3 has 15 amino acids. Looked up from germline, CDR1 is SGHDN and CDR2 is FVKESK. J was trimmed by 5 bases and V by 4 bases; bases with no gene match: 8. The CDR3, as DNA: TGTGCCAGCAGCCTAGCGGGAGGATTTTCGGACGAGCAGTACTTC. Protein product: CASSLAGGFSDEQYF.

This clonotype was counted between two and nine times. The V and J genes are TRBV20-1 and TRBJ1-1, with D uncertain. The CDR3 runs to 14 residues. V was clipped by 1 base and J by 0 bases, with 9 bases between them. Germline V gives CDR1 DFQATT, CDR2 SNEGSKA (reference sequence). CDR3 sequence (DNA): TGCAGTGCTAGAGCGAGGCAGGTGAACACTGAAGCTTTCTTT. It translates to CSARARQVNTEAFF.

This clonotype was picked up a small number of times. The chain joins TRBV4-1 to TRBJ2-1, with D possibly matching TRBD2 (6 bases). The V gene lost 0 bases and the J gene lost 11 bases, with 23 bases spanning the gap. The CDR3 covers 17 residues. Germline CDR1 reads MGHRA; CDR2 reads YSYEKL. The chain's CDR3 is CASSQDSPQGRLTKQFF. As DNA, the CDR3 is TGCGCCAGCAGCCAAGATTCGCCCCAAGGGAGGCTGACGAAGCAGTTCTTC.

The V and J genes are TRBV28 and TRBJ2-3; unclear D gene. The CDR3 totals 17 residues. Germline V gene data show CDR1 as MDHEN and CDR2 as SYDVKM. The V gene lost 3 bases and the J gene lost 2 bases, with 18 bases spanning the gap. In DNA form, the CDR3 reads TGTGCCAGCAGTTTCGGTCTCGGGCAGACCTTCACAGATACGCAGTATTTT. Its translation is CASSFGLGQTFTDTQYF.

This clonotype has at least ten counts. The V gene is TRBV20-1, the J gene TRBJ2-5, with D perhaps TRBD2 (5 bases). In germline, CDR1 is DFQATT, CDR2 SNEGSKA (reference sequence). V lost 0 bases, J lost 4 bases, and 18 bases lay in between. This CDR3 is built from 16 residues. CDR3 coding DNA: TGCAGTGCTAGAGATATTGTAGCCGGCGAGGGAGAGACCCAGTACTTC. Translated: CSARDIVAGEGETQYF.